What follows are 30 T cell receptor beta chains derived from one specimen sequenced in a study of long-term antiretroviral therapy in people with HIV. An immunoSEQ assay, version v3.0, was performed at survey level. Libraries were prepared by immunoSEQ multiplex PCR; TCRdb keeps only in-frame clonotypes and omits some of them. The table has some 18,000 clones, about four fifths seen once. The material was unsorted PBMCs, obtained 0.6 years after starting antiretroviral therapy. These receptors came from a woman aged 18-29 years with HIV.

This clone was recorded only once. The chain recombines TRBV27 with TRBJ2-5; D may be TRBD1 or TRBD2 (5 bases each). With 2 bases removed from V and 6 bases from J, the gap between germline ends came to 19 bases. The V gene's germline CDR1 is MNHEY and CDR2 SMNVEV (reference sequence). There are 16 residues in the CDR3. CDR3 in DNA: TGTGCCAGCAGTTTACTCGACAGTGAGGGGAAGAAGACCCAGTACTTC. It specifies CASSLLDSEGKKTQYF.

The rearrangement links TRBV6-5 to TRBJ2-7, with D uncertain. The ends were cut back, 6 bases at V and 1 base at J, with 13 bases in the middle. The CDR3 covers 14 residues. Germline assignment: CDR1 MNHEY and CDR2 SVGAGI. CDR3 bases: TGTGCCAGCAGCGCAGGACGTGGGTCCTACGAGCAGTACTTC. Translation: CASSAGRGSYEQYF.

This clone was observed once. V is TRBV2 and J is TRBJ2-1, with D tentatively TRBD1 (6 bases). V lost 6 bases and J 0 bases, leaving 12 bases between the germline ends. CDR1 and CDR2 from the germline V gene are SNHLY and FYNNEI. CDR3 size: 15 residues. The CDR3 DNA sequence: TGTGCCAGCAGCCGCGAAGGGGGCTCCTACAATGAGCAGTTCTTC. It codes for CASSREGGSYNEQFF.

The V and J genes are TRBV12-5 and TRBJ1-1; D may be TRBD1 (6 bases). The V gene lost 7 bases and the J gene lost 1 base, with 13 bases spanning the gap. The germline V gene has CDR1 LGHNT and CDR2 FRNRAP. CDR3 length: 14 amino acids. The CDR3 protein is CASVGGPTNTEAFF. The DNA of the CDR3 is TGTGCTAGTGTAGGGGGACCGACGAACACTGAAGCTTTCTTT.

The V and J genes are TRBV10-1 and TRBJ2-7, with D perhaps given as TRBD1 or TRBD2 (5 bases each). V lost 6 bases and J lost 2, with 11 bases in between. There are 13 residues in the CDR3. The germline V gene has CDR1 WNHNN and CDR2 SYGVQD (reference sequence). The DNA for the CDR3 is TGCGCCAGCAGCGGGGACCGGCCCTACGAGCAGTACTTC. Translated: CASSGDRPYEQYF.

V usage is TRBV11-2 and J usage is TRBJ2-2; D is unresolved. The CDR3 sequence is 17 residues long. CDR1 SGHAT and CDR2 FQNNGV come from the germline V gene. Trimming stripped 0 bases from V and 0 bases from J, with 11 bases between. The CDR3 DNA reads as TGTGCCAGCAGCTTAGATCTAAATCGGGCGAACACCGGGGAGCTGTTTTTT. Translation gives CASSLDLNRANTGELFF.

The rearrangement joins TRBV6-5 to TRBJ1-5; D remains unclear. Trimming left V 2 bases short and J 0 bases short, with 8 bases between. The CDR3 spans 15 residues. Germline values: CDR1 MNHEY, CDR2 SVGAGI. CDR3: CASSYTGDSNQPQHF. DNA for the CDR3: TGTGCCAGCAGTTACACCGGCGATAGCAATCAGCCCCAGCATTTT.

The table lists this clone with a count of one. The V gene is TRBV27, the J gene TRBJ2-7; TRBD2 agrees at 12 bases. Unmatched junction bases numbered 14, after V lost 4 bases and J lost 1 base. This CDR3 has 19 residues. CDR1 and CDR2 from the germline V gene are MNHEY and SMNVEV (reference sequence). As DNA, the CDR3 is TGTGCCAGCAGTTCCGCGCTAGGGCTAGCGGGAGGGGGGTCCTACGAGCAGTACTTC. Translating it yields CASSSALGLAGGGSYEQYF.

The V gene is TRBV7-9, the J gene TRBJ1-1; 8 nucleotides line up with TRBD1. The ends lost 5 bases at V and 3 bases at J; junction bases unmatched: 20. The CDR3 totals 19 residues. Per germline, CDR1 SEHNR and CDR2 FQNEAQ (reference sequence). Here the CDR3 DNA reads TGTGCCAGCAGCCGTACCCTCTTCACAGGGGGAGGGGGTGACACTGAAGCTTTCTTT. It is translated as CASSRTLFTGGGGDTEAFF.

The V call is TRBV9, the J call TRBJ2-1, with D unresolved. CDR1 SGDLS and CDR2 YYNGEE come from the germline V gene. The CDR3 has 14 residues. V lost 0 bases and J lost 6, with 10 bases in between. The chain's CDR3 is CASSVAELPNEQFF. The CDR3 nucleotides are TGTGCCAGCAGCGTAGCTGAGCTTCCCAATGAGCAGTTCTTC.

The rearrangement joins TRBV7-6 to TRBJ2-3; D is perhaps TRBD2 (6 bases). V was shortened by 5 bases and J by 3 bases, with 9 bases between the two germline ends. Looked up from germline, CDR1 is SGHVS and CDR2 is FNYEAQ. There are 13 residues in the CDR3. The CDR3 loop is CASSNRGTDTQYF. DNA for the CDR3: TGTGCCAGCAGCAACCGGGGGACAGATACGCAGTATTTT. Full variable domain (missing parts from reference TRBV7-6 and TRBJ2-3): GAGVSQSPRYKVTKRGQDVALRCDPISGHVSLYWYRQALGQGPEFLTYFNYEAQQDKSGLPNDRFSAERPEGSISTLTIQRTEQRDSAMYRCASSNRGTDTQYFGPGTRLTVL.

The chain links TRBV7-2 to TRBJ1-1; maybe TRBD1 (6 bases). Germline assignment: CDR1 SGHTA and CDR2 FQGNSA. This CDR3 comprises 12 residues. V was shortened by 5 bases and J by 10 bases, with 14 bases between the two germline ends. CDR3 bases: TGTGCCAGCAGCGTACAGGGTATTAGAGCTTTCTTT. Amino acid sequence: CASSVQGIRAFF.

The chain employs TRBV7-9 and TRBJ1-1; D not resolved. Germline loops: CDR1 SEHNR, CDR2 FQNEAQ (reference sequence). Trimming left V 1 base short and J 1 base short, with 10 bases between. The CDR3 has 15 residues. CDR3 sequence reads: CASSLGVGRNTEAFF. In nucleotides, the CDR3 is TGTGCCAGCAGCTTAGGCGTAGGGAGGAACACTGAAGCTTTCTTT. The full variable domain, with the rest looked up from reference TRBV7-9 and TRBJ1-1, is DTGVSQNPRHKITKRGQNVTFRCDPISEHNRLYWYRQTLGQGPEFLTYFQNEAQLEKSRLLSDRFSAERPKGSFSTLEIQRTEQGDSAMYLCASSLGVGRNTEAFFGQGTRLTVV.

The chain has TRBV19 and TRBJ2-7; perhaps TRBD1 as D (5 bases). The CDR3 is 18 residues long. Germline V gives CDR1 LNHDA, CDR2 SQIVND (reference sequence). The V end was cut by 1 base, the J end by 5 bases, with 24 bases between. CDR3 bases: TGTGCCAGTAGTATAGCTCCCCCTGCGGCCCAGGGTCACAACGAGCAGTACTTC. Residues: CASSIAPPAAQGHNEQYF. Based on the CDR3 plus reference TRBV19 and TRBJ2-7, the full variable domain is DGGITQSPKYLFRKEGQNVTLSCEQNLNHDAMYWYRQDPGQGLRLIYYSQIVNDFQKGDIAEGYSVSREKKESFPLTVTSAQKNPTAFYLCASSIAPPAAQGHNEQYFGPGTRLTVT.

This chain connects TRBV9 to TRBJ2-1; D is possibly TRBD1 or TRBD2 (7 bases each). CDR1 is SGDLS and CDR2 is YYNGEE in the germline V gene. V dropped 0 bases and J dropped 13 bases, with 20 bases sitting between them. This CDR3 contains 15 residues. The CDR3 reads CASSVVGGGGDRQFF. For the CDR3, the DNA is TGTGCCAGCAGCGTAGTAGGAGGGGGAGGGGACAGACAGTTCTTC.

Written as DNA, the CDR3 is TGCGCCAGCAGCATTGACCCCGGGGGAAAAACCTTC. Translating gives CASSIDPGGKTF. The chain combines TRBV5-1 with TRBJ1-2; tentative D call: TRBD1 (5 bases). Trimming shortened V by 4 bases and J by 14 bases, and 18 bases separated the two germline ends. The germline V gene has CDR1 SGHRS and CDR2 YFSETQ. The length of the CDR3 is 12 residues.

CDR3 in DNA: TGTGCCAGCAGGAAGGGATCCGGACAGGGTGGGACTGAAGCTTTCTTT. It encodes CASRKGSGQGGTEAFF. The chain recombines TRBV11-2 with TRBJ1-1, with 8 bases matching TRBD1. The CDR3 length is 16 residues. The ends lost 6 bases at V and 5 bases at J; junction bases unmatched: 14. The germline V gene encodes CDR1 SGHAT and CDR2 FQNNGV.

V usage is TRBV28 and J usage is TRBJ1-2, with D perhaps TRBD1 (5 bases). The CDR3 contains 12 residues. V lost 10 bases and J 4 bases, leaving 13 bases between the germline ends. CDR1 is MDHEN, CDR2 SYDVKM, per germline. CDR3 amino acids: CAIRDSLYGYTF. The CDR3 DNA is TGTGCCATCCGAGACAGCCTCTATGGCTACACCTTC.

This chain links TRBV29-1 with TRBJ2-1; 8 bases fit TRBD1. With 3 bases clipped from V and 4 bases from J, the junction kept 14 bases outside the gene matches. CDR3 length: 17 amino acids. Looked up from germline, CDR1 is SQVTM and CDR2 is ANQGSEA. DNA of the CDR3: TGCAGCGTTGATCTTACAGGGGGGAGCAAAAATTACAATGAGCAGTTCTTC. It yields the protein CSVDLTGGSKNYNEQFF.

The count of this clone is one. The chain combines TRBV27 with TRBJ2-2, with TRBD2 matching 13 bases. Germline loops: CDR1 MNHEY, CDR2 SMNVEV (reference sequence). CDR3 size: 16 residues. J gave up 6 bases and V 3 bases, and 4 bases lay outside the gene matches. The CDR3 protein is CASSFRLAGGSGELFF. CDR3 DNA: TGTGCCAGCAGTTTCCGACTAGCGGGAGGATCCGGGGAGCTGTTTTTT.

This chain joins TRBV28 and TRBJ1-2; D is possibly TRBD1 (5 bases). Trimming cost V 9 bases and J 2 bases, with 16 bases left between them. CDR1 is MDHEN, CDR2 SYDVKM, per germline. The CDR3 loop spans 14 amino acids. The CDR3 loop is CASSGTSSNYGYTF. The CDR3 bases are TGTGCCAGTTCCGGGACCTCTAGCAACTATGGCTACACCTTC.

This rearrangement joins TRBV6-1 to TRBJ1-1; 7 nucleotides agree with TRBD1. Germline trimming cut 1 base from V and 2 bases from J; bases unmatched to any gene: 4. The CDR3 runs 15 residues. CDR1 is MNHNS, CDR2 SASEGT, per germline. The CDR3 nucleotides read TGTGCCAGCAGTGAAGGGGCAGGGGGAAACACTGAAGCTTTCTTT. Protein product: CASSEGAGGNTEAFF.

The rearrangement joins TRBV18 to TRBJ1-1; D is uncertain. The CDR3 covers 15 residues. The germline V and J ends were trimmed by 3 bases and 3 bases, with 14 bases remaining between them. CDR1 and CDR2 (germline): KGHSH, LQKENI. CDR3 protein: CASSPGEASDTEAFF. The CDR3 DNA is TGTGCCAGCTCACCCGGAGAGGCGTCGGACACTGAAGCTTTCTTT.

In its sample, this clone was seen once. Within the sample, other DNA sequences also encode this same CDR3. The chain is built from TRBV5-4 and TRBJ1-4; D remains unclear. The CDR3 has 12 residues. V gave up 2 bases and J gave up 7 bases, with 6 bases separating them. Per germline, CDR1 SGHNT and CDR2 YYREEE (reference sequence). Here the CDR3 DNA reads TGTGCCAGCAGCTTACTGGGTGAAAAACTGTTTTTT. It is translated as CASSLLGEKLFF.

The chain uses TRBV7-9 and TRBJ1-3; D gene uncertain. This CDR3 contains 16 residues. Germline CDR1 is SEHNR and CDR2 is FQNEAQ (reference sequence). V was cut by 5 bases and J by 0 bases, with 14 bases left in between. Written as DNA, the CDR3 is TGTGCCAGCAGCCCCCTCGGACCGCTCTCTGGAAACACCATATATTTT. Amino acids: CASSPLGPLSGNTIYF.

The rearrangement links TRBV7-2 to TRBJ1-5; D not certain. The CDR3 is 15 amino acids. The germline V gene has CDR1 SGHTA and CDR2 FQGNSA. V was clipped by 3 bases and J by 0 bases, with 9 bases between them. The DNA for the CDR3 is TGTGCCAGCAGCTTCGACCACCTTAGCAATCAGCCCCAGCATTTT. Translation gives CASSFDHLSNQPQHF.

The chain joins TRBV7-2 to TRBJ2-7, with no clear D. The CDR3 length is 13 residues. From germline, CDR1 is SGHTA and CDR2 FQGNSA. With 3 bases removed from V and 2 bases from J, the gap between germline ends came to 8 bases. CDR3: CASSLSPTYEQYF. Here the CDR3 DNA reads TGTGCCAGCAGCTTGAGTCCGACCTACGAGCAGTACTTC.

The chain is built from TRBV19 and TRBJ2-3; 12 nucleotides match TRBD2. The ends lost 4 bases at V and 5 bases at J; junction bases unmatched: 7. This CDR3 has 16 residues. CDR1 is LNHDA and CDR2 is SQIVND in the germline V gene (reference sequence). DNA for the CDR3: TGTGCCAGTAGTACGCTAGCGGGGGGGCCAGGAGATACGCAGTATTTT. It encodes CASSTLAGGPGDTQYF.

The chain is built from TRBV7-2 and TRBJ2-5; D is ambiguous. In germline, CDR1 is SGHTA, CDR2 FQGNSA. Trimming took off 4 bases at V and 5 bases at J, with 14 bases between the two ends. The CDR3 totals 14 residues. CDR3 residues: CASSSSGRAETQYF. The CDR3 coding sequence is TGTGCCAGCAGCTCCTCGGGTAGGGCGGAGACCCAGTACTTC. The full variable domain, rest sourced from reference TRBV7-2 and TRBJ2-5, is GAGVSQSPSNKVTEKGKDVELRCDPISGHTALYWYRQSLGQGLEFLIYFQGNSAPDKSGLPSDRFSAERTGGSVSTLTIQRTQQEDSAVYLCASSSSGRAETQYFGPGTRLLVL.

A single count supports this clone. The chain carries TRBV28 and TRBJ1-1; unclear D gene. Trimming took off 4 bases at V and 5 bases at J, with 17 bases between the two ends. Germline CDR1 MDHEN, CDR2 SYDVKM. CDR3 length equals 15 residues. The CDR3 is CASSSPPRLGTEAFF. The CDR3 DNA reads as TGTGCCAGCAGTTCTCCCCCCAGGCTGGGGACTGAAGCTTTCTTT.